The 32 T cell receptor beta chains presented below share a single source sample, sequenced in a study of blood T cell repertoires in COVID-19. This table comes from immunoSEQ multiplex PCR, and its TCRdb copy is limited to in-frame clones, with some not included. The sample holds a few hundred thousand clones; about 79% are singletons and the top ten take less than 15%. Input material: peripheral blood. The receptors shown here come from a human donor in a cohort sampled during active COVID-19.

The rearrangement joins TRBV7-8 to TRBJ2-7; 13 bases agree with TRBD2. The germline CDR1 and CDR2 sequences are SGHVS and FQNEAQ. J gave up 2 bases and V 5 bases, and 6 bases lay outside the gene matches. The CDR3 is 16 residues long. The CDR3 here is CASSRRLAGGPYEQYF. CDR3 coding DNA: TGTGCCAGCAGCCGACGACTAGCGGGAGGACCCTACGAGCAGTACTTC.

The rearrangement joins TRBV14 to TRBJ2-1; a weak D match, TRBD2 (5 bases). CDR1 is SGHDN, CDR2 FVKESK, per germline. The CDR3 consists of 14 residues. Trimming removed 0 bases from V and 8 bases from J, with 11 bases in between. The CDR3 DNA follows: TGTGCCAGCAGCCAAGAAACTAGTCGACATGAGCAGTTCTTC. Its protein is CASSQETSRHEQFF.

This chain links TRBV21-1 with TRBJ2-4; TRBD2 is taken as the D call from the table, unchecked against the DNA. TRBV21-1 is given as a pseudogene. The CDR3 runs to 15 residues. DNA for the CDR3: TGTGCCAGCAGCAAAGACTGTTGCTCCAAAAACATTCAGTACTTC. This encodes CASSKDCCSKNIQYF.

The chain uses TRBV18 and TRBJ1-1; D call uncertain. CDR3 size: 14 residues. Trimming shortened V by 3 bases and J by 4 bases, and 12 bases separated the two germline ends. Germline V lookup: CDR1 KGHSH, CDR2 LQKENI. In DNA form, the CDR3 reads TGTGCCAGCTCACCTGCGGCTGGAGGCACTGAAGCTTTCTTT. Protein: CASSPAAGGTEAFF.

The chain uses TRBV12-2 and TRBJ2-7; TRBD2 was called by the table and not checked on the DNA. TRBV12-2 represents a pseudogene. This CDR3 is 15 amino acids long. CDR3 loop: CASRLATNSEVEQYF. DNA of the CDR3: TGTGCAAGTCGCTTAGCGACTAACTCAGAAGTCGAGCAGTACTTC.

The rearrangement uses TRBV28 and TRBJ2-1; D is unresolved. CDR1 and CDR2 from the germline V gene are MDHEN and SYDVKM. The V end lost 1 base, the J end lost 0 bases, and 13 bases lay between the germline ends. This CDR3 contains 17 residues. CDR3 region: CASSLFPGSSSYNEQFF. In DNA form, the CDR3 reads TGTGCCAGCAGTTTATTCCCCGGGTCGAGCTCCTACAATGAGCAGTTCTTC.

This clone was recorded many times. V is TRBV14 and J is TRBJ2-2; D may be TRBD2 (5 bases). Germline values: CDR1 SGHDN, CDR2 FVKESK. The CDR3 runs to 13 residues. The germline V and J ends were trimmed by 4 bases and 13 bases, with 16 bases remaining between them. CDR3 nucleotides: TGTGCCAGCAGCCGCCAGACCTCTCGGGGGCTGTTTTTT. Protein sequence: CASSRQTSRGLFF.

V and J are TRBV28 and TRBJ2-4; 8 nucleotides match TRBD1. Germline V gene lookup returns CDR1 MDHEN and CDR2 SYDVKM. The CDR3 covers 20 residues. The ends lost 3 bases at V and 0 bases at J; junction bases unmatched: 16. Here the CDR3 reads CASSFQPPGTGRLAKNIQYF. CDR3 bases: TGTGCCAGCAGTTTTCAACCCCCCGGGACAGGCAGACTAGCCAAAAACATTCAGTACTTC.

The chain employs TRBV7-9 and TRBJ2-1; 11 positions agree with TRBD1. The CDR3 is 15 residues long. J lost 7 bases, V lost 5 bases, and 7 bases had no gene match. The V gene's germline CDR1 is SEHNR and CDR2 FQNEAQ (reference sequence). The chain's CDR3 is CASSRPGQGDNEQFF. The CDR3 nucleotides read TGTGCCAGCAGCCGCCCGGGACAGGGGGATAATGAGCAGTTCTTC.

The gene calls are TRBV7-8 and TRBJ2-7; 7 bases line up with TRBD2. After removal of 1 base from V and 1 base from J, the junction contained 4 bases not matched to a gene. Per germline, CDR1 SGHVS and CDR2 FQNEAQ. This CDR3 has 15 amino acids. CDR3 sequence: CASSLGASGSYEQYF. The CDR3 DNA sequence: TGTGCCAGCAGCTTAGGGGCTAGCGGATCCTACGAGCAGTACTTC.

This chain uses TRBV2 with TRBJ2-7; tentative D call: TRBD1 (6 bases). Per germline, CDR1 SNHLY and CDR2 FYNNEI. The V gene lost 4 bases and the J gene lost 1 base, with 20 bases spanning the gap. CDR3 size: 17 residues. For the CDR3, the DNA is TGTGCCAGCAGTGGAGACGTTCTGACAGGCCTGTCCTACGAGCAGTACTTC. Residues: CASSGDVLTGLSYEQYF.

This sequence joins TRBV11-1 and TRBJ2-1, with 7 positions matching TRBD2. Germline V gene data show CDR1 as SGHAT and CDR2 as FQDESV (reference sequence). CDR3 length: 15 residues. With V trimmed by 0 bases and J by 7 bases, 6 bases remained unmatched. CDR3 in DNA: TGTGCCAGCAGCTTAGCGGGGCGGGAGCGGAATGAGCAGTTCTTC. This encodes CASSLAGRERNEQFF.

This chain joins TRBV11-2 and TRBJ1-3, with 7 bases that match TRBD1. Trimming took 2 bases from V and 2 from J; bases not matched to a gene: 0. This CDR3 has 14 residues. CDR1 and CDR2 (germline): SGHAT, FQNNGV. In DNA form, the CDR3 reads TGTGCCAGCAGCTTAACAGGGGCTGGAAACACCATATATTTT. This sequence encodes CASSLTGAGNTIYF. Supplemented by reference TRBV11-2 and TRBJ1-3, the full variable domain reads EAGVAQSPRYKIIEKRQSVAFWCNPISGHATLYWYQQILGQGPKLLIQFQNNGVVDDSQLPKDRFSAERLKGVDSTLKIQPAKLEDSAVYLCASSLTGAGNTIYFGEGSWLTVV.

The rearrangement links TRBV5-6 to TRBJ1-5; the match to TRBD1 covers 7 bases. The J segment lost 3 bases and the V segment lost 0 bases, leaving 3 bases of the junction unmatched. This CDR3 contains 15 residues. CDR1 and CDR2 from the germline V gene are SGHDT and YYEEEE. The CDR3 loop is CASSLGGQYNQPQHF. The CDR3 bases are TGTGCCAGCAGCTTGGGGGGACAGTACAATCAGCCCCAGCATTTT.

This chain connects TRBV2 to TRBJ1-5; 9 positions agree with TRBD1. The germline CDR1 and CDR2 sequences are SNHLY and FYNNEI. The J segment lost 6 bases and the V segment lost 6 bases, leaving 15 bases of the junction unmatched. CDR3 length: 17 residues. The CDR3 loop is CASRPWPGTGYFQPQHF. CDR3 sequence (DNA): TGTGCCAGCAGGCCTTGGCCCGGGACAGGGTATTTTCAGCCCCAGCATTTT.

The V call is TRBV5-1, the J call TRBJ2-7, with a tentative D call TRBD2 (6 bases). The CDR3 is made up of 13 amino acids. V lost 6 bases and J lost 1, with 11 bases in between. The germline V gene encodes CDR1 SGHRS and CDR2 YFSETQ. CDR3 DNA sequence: TGCGCCAGCAAGGGCGGGGAATCCTACGAGCAGTACTTC. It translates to CASKGGESYEQYF.

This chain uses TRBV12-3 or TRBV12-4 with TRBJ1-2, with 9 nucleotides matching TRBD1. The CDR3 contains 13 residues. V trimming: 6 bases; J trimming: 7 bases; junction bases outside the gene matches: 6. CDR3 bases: TGTGCCAGCAGCCTCGGGACAGGGAGTGGCTACACCTTC. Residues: CASSLGTGSGYTF.

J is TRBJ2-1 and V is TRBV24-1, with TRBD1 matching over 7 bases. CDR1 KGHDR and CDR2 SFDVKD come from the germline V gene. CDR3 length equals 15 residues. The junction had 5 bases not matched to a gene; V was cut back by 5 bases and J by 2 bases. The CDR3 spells CATSGKGATYNEQFF. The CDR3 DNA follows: TGTGCCACCAGTGGCAAGGGGGCCACCTACAATGAGCAGTTCTTC.

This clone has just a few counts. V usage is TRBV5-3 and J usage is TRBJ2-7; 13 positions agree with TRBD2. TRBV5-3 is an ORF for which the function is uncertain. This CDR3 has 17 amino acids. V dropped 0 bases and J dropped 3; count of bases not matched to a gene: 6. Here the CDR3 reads CARSLGLAGGPLYEQYF. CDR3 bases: TGTGCCAGAAGCTTGGGACTAGCGGGAGGCCCCCTCTACGAGCAGTACTTC.

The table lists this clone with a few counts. CDR3 in DNA: TGTGCCAGCAGCTTAGAGATGGGACTAGCGGGTGAGCAGTTCTTC. It codes for CASSLEMGLAGEQFF. This sequence joins TRBV7-2 and TRBJ2-1; 12 bases line up with TRBD2. This CDR3 comprises 15 residues. Looked up from germline, CDR1 is SGHTA and CDR2 is FQGNSA. The trim removed 1 base at V and 9 bases at J, leaving 4 bases unmatched.

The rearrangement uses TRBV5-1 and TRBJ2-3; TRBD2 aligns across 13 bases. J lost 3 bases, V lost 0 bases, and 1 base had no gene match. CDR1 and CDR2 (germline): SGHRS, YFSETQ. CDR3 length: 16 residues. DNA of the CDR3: TGCGCCAGCAGCTTGGGGGGACTAGCGGGGACAGATACGCAGTATTTT. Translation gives CASSLGGLAGTDTQYF.

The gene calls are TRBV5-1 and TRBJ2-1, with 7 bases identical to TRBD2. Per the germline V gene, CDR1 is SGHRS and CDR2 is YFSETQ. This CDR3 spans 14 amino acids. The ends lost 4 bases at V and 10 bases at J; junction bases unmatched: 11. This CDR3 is CASSQADPGLEQFF. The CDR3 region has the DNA TGCGCCAGCAGCCAGGCTGACCCGGGACTAGAGCAGTTCTTC.

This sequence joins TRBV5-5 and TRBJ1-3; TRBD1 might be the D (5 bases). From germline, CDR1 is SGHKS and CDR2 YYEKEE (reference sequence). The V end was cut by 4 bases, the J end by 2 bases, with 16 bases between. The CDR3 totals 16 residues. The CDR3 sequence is CASSIEGTNTGNTIYF. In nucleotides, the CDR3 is TGTGCCAGCAGCATTGAAGGGACTAACACTGGAAACACCATATATTTT.

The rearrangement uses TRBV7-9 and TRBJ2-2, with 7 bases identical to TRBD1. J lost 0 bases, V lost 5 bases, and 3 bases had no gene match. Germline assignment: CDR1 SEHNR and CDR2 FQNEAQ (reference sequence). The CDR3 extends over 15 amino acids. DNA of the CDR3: TGTGCCAGCAGCACCGGGACAGCGAACACCGGGGAGCTGTTTTTT. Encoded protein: CASSTGTANTGELFF.

The CDR3 DNA follows: TGTGCCAGCAGTTTATTACAGGGTGGCAATCAGCCCCAGCATTTT. It yields the protein CASSLLQGGNQPQHF. The chain is built from TRBV27 and TRBJ1-5; TRBD1 might be the D (6 bases). V shed 1 base and J shed 2 bases, with 9 bases lying between them. The V gene's germline CDR1 is MNHEY and CDR2 SMNVEV (reference sequence). This CDR3 comprises 15 residues.

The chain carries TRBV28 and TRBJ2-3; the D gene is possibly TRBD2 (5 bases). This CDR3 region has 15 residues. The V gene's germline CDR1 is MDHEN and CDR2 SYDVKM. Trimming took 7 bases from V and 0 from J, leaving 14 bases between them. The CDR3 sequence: CASTRTVTSTDTQYF. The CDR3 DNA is TGTGCCAGCACCCGGACTGTAACTAGCACAGATACGCAGTATTTT.

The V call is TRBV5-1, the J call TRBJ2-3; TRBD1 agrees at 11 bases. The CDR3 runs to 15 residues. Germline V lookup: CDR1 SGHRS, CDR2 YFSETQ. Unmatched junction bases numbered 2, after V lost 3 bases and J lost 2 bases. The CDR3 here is CASSWGQGDTDTQYF. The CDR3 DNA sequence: TGCGCCAGCAGCTGGGGACAGGGGGACACAGATACGCAGTATTTT.

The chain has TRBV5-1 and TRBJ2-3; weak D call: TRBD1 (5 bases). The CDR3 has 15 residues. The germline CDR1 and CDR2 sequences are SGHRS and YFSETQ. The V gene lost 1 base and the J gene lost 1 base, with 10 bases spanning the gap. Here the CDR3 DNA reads TGCGCCAGCAGCTTGTTCGGCAGGGGCACAGATACGCAGTATTTT. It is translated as CASSLFGRGTDTQYF.

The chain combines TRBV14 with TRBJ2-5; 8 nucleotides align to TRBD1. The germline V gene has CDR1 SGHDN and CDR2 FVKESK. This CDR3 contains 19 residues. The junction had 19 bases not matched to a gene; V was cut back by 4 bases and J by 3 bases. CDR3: CASSPSPGQAQIGKETQYF. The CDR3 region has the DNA TGTGCCAGCAGCCCCAGTCCGGGACAGGCACAAATCGGGAAAGAGACCCAGTACTTC. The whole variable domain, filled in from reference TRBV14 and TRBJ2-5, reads EAGVTQFPSHSVIEKGQTVTLRCDPISGHDNLYWYRRVMGKEIKFLLHFVKESKQDESGMPNNRFLAERTGGTYSTLKVQPAELEDSGVYFCASSPSPGQAQIGKETQYFGPGTRLLVL.

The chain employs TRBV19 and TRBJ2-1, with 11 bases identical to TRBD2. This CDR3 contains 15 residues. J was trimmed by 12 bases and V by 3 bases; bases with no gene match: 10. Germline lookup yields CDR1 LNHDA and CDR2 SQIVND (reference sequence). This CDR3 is CASSIGLAGGKTQFF. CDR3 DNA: TGTGCCAGTAGTATTGGGCTAGCGGGGGGCAAAACGCAGTTCTTC.

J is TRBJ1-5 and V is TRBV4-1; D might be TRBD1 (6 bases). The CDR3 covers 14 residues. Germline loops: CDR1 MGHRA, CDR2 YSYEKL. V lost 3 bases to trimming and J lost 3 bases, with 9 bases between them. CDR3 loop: CASSHGQPNQPQHF. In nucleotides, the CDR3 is TGCGCCAGCAGCCATGGACAGCCCAATCAGCCCCAGCATTTT.

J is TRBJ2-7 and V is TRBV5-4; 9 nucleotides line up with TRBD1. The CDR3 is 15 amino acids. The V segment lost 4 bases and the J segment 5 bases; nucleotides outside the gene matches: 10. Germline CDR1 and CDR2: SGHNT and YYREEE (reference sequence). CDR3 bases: TGTGCCAGCAGCCCACAGGGGGCAAGAATGGACGAGCAGTACTTC. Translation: CASSPQGARMDEQYF. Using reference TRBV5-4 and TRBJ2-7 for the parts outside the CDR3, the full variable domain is ETGVTQSPTHLIKTRGQQVTLRCSSQSGHNTVSWYQQALGQGPQFIFQYYREEENGRGNFPPRFSGLQFPNYSSELNVNALELDDSALYLCASSPQGARMDEQYFGPGTRLTVT.